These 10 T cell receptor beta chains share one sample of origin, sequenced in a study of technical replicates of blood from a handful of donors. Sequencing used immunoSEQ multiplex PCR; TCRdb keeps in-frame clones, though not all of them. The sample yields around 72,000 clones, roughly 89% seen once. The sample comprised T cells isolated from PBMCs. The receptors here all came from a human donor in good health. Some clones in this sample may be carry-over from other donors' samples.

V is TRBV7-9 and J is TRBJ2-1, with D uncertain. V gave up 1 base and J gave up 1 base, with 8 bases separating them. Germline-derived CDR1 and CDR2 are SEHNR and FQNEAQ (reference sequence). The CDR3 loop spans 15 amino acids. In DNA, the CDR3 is TGTGCCAGCAGCTTAGGTGGTCTATCCTACAATGAGCAGTTCTTC. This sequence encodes CASSLGGLSYNEQFF.

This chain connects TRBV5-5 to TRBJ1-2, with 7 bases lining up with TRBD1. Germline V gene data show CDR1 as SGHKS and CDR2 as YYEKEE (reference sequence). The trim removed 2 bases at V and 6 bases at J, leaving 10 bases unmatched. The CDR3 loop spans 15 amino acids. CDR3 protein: CASSFHLEGTDGYTF. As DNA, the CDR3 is TGTGCCAGCAGCTTTCATCTGGAAGGGACAGATGGCTACACCTTC.

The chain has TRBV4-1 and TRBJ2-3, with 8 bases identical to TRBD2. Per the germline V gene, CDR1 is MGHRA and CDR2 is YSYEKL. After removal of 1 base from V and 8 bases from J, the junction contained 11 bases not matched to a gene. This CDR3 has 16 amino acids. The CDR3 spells CASSQVRTSYQSTQYF. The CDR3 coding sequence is TGCGCCAGCAGCCAAGTAAGGACTAGCTACCAATCTACGCAGTATTTT.

The CDR3 DNA reads as TGTGCCAGTAGTCTTGGCGGGGGAGGACCTTACGAGCAGTACTTC. Encoded protein: CASSLGGGGPYEQYF. The rearrangement links TRBV19 to TRBJ2-7; TRBD2 matches 7 bases. Germline lookup yields CDR1 LNHDA and CDR2 SQIVND (reference sequence). This CDR3 has 15 residues. With V trimmed by 5 bases and J by 4 bases, 11 bases remained unmatched.

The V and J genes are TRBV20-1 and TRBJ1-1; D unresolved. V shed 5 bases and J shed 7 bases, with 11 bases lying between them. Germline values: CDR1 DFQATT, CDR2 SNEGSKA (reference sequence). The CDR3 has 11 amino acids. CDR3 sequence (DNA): TGCAGTGCTCAACAAGATATTGAAGCTTTCTTT. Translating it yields CSAQQDIEAFF.

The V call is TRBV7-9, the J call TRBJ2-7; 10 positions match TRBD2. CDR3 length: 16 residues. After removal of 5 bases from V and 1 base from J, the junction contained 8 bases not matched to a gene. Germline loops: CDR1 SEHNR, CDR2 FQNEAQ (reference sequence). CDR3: CASSLSAGGRSYEQYF. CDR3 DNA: TGTGCCAGCAGCCTCTCAGCGGGAGGGCGGTCCTACGAGCAGTACTTC.

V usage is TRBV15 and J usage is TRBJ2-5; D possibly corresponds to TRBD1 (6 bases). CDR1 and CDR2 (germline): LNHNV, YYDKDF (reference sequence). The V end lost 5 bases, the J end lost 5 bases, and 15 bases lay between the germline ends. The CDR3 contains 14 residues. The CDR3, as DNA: TGTGCCACCAGCCCAGGGGCGGGTAGCGAGACCCAGTACTTC. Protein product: CATSPGAGSETQYF.

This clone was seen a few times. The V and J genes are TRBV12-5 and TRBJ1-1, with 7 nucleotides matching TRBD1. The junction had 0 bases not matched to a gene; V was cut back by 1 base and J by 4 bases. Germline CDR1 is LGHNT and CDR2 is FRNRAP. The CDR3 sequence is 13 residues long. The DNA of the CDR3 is TGTGCTAGTGGTTTGGACAGGGGCACTGAAGCTTTCTTT. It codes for CASGLDRGTEAFF.

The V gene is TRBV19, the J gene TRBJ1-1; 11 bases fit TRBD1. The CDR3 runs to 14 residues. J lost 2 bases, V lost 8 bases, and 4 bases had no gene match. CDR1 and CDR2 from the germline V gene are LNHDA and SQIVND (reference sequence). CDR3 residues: CASGTGGTNTEAFF. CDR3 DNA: TGTGCCAGTGGGACAGGGGGGACTAACACTGAAGCTTTCTTT.

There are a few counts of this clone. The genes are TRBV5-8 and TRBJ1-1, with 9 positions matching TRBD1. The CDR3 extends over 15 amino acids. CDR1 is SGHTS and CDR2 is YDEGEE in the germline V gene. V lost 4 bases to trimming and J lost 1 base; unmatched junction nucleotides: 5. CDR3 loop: CASSHRGQGNTEAFF. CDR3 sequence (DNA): TGTGCCAGCAGCCACAGGGGGCAGGGGAACACTGAAGCTTTCTTT.